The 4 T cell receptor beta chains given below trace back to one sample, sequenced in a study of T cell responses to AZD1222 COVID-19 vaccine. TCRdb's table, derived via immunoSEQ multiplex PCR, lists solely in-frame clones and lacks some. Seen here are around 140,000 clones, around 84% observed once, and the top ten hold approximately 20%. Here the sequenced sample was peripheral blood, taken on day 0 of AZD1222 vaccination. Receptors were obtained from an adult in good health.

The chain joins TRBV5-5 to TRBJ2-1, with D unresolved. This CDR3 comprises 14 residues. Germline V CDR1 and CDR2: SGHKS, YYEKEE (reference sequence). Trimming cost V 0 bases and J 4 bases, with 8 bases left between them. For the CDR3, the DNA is TGTGCCAGCAGCTTGGCGGCAGTTTACAATGAGCAGTTCTTC. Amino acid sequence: CASSLAAVYNEQFF. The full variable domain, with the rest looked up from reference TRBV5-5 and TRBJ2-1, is DAGVTQSPTHLIKTRGQQVTLRCSPISGHKSVSWYQQVLGQGPQFIFQYYEKEERGRGNFPDRFSARQFPNYSSELNVNALLLGDSALYLCASSLAAVYNEQFFGPGTRLTVL.

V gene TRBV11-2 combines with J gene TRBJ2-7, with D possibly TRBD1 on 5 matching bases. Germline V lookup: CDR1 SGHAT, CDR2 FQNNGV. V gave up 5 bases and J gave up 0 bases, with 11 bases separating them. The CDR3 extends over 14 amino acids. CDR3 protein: CASSNQGISYEQYF. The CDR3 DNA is TGTGCCAGCAGCAACCAGGGCATCTCCTACGAGCAGTACTTC.

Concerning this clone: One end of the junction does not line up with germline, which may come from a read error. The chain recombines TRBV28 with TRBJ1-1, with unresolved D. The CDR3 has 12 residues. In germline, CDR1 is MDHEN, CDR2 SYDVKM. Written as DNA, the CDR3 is TGTGCCAGCAAAGAGGGTGGGGTTGAATCTTTCTTT. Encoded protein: CASKEGGVESFF. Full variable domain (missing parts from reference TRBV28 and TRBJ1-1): DVKVTQSSRYLVKRTGEKVFLECVQDMDHENMFWYRQDPGLGLRLIYFSYDVKMKEKGDIPEGYSVSREKKERFSLILESASTNQTSMYLCASKEGGVESFFGQGTRLTVV.

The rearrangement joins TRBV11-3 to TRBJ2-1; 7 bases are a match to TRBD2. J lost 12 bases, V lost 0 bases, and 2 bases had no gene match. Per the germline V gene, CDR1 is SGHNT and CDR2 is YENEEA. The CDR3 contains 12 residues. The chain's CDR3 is CASSLERERQFF. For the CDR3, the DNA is TGTGCCAGCAGCTTAGAGCGGGAGCGGCAGTTCTTC.